This T cell receptor beta chain was recovered during a study of shared clonotypes between healthy human individuals. Overall study findings and caveats: Blood was the only sampled material, and tissue repertoires likely differ.

On this clone: Its target is not known.

The CDR3 totals 16 residues. Germline CDR1 reads SNHLY; CDR2 reads FYNNEI. V shed 4 bases, J shed 2 bases, and the junction held 5 bases outside the gene matches. Method: immunoSEQ multiplex PCR; TCRdb's copy keeps in-frame clones and lacks some. The table includes some 2,000,000 clones, roughly 95% detected once. V usage is TRBV2 and J usage is TRBJ1-3; 10 bases align to TRBD1. This clonotype was sampled from a man aged 18 to 29 in good health. Sequenced material: naive CD4+ T cells sorted from blood. Subset: CD45RA+ positively selected. The CDR3 loop is CASSGTGGNTGNTIYF. As DNA, the CDR3 is TGTGCCAGCAGTGGGACAGGGGGAAACACTGGAAACACCATATATTTT.